Below, 32 T cell receptor beta chains from the same sample are listed, as sequenced in a study of a mutant IDH1 vaccine in newly diagnosed glioma listed by TCRdb under 2021. Libraries came from the immunoSEQ multiplex PCR assay. TCRdb retrieved this table from immuneACCESS and kept in-frame rearrangements only. Not all clones are present; in checked studies, unresolved V genes account for under half, and no reason is known for the remainder. The sample contains some 70,000 clones, 80% to 85% of them found a single time. 10% to 15% of the sample is held by the ten biggest clonotypes. The sample's time point, from its label and the paper: week 35, safety follow-up. A 20-mer mutant IDH1 peptide at 300 micrograms in Montanide made up each vaccine dose, which was injected subcutaneously together with topical imiquimod. Their antigens remain unidentified. The sample consisted of PBMCs, taken from a glioma patient whose treatment included an IDH1 peptide vaccine. The receptors were sampled from a man between 18 and 35 years old with glioma.

This sequence joins TRBV6-5 and TRBJ1-2, with TRBD1 as a possible D gene (5 bases). The germline V and J ends were trimmed by 6 bases and 8 bases, with 13 bases remaining between them. This CDR3 has 12 amino acids. Germline CDR1 reads MNHEY; CDR2 reads SVGAGI. The CDR3 region has the DNA TGTGCCAGCAGAGGGACGGGTAAAGGCTACACCTTC. It translates to CASRGTGKGYTF.

The V and J genes are TRBV18 and TRBJ2-7, with 7 bases aligning to TRBD2. The V segment lost 2 bases and the J segment 0 bases; nucleotides outside the gene matches: 4. The CDR3 loop spans 15 amino acids. In germline, CDR1 is KGHSH, CDR2 LQKENI. The CDR3 reads CASSPSGALSYEQYF. The CDR3 DNA reads as TGTGCCAGCTCACCAAGCGGGGCTCTCTCCTACGAGCAGTACTTC. The whole variable domain, filled in from reference TRBV18 and TRBJ2-7, reads NAGVMQNPRHLVRRRGQEARLRCSPMKGHSHVYWYRQLPEEGLKFMVYLQKENIIDESGMPKERFSAEFPKEGPSILRIQQVVRGDSAAYFCASSPSGALSYEQYFGPGTRLTVT.

The rearrangement links TRBV5-5 to TRBJ1-5; unclear D gene. The germline CDR1 and CDR2 sequences are SGHKS and YYEKEE (reference sequence). The CDR3 spans 15 residues. Trimming removed 2 bases from V and 4 bases from J, with 13 bases in between. The CDR3 loop is CASSFSILRNQPQHF. CDR3 bases: TGTGCCAGCAGCTTCTCAATCCTAAGAAATCAGCCCCAGCATTTT.

V is TRBV6-1 and J is TRBJ2-2, with 12 bases matching TRBD1. Per the germline V gene, CDR1 is MNHNS and CDR2 is SASEGT. The CDR3 extends over 17 amino acids. V gave up 3 bases and J gave up 4 bases; unmatched junction bases: 6. CDR3 in DNA: TGTGCCAGCAGTGACACCGGGACAGGGGGCGTCACCGGGGAGCTGTTTTTT. Protein sequence: CASSDTGTGGVTGELFF.

The CDR3 DNA reads as TGCAGTGCTCGGGGGGAAGATACGCAGTATTTT. This gives the protein CSARGEDTQYF. The chain joins TRBV20-1 to TRBJ2-3; TRBD2 matches 7 bases. Trimming cost V 5 bases and J 5 bases; bases outside gene matches: 1. CDR1 and CDR2 (germline): DFQATT, SNEGSKA (reference sequence). There are 11 residues in the CDR3.

The chain employs TRBV7-9 and TRBJ1-2; D is possibly TRBD1 (5 bases). Trimming took 5 bases from V and 4 from J, leaving 17 bases between them. The CDR3 is 15 residues long. Germline loops: CDR1 SEHNR, CDR2 FQNEAQ (reference sequence). In nucleotides, the CDR3 is TGTGCCAGCAGCCCTCCGGGGGGTGCGAGCTATGGCTACACCTTC. It is translated as CASSPPGGASYGYTF.

This chain uses TRBV2 with TRBJ2-5; maybe TRBD2 (5 bases). In germline, CDR1 is SNHLY, CDR2 FYNNEI. CDR3 length equals 13 residues. The V gene lost 6 bases and the J gene lost 3 bases, with 11 bases spanning the gap. The CDR3 nucleotides are TGTGCCAGCAGCCGGGATCGAGAAGAGACCCAGTACTTC. Translation: CASSRDREETQYF.

This chain joins TRBV6-6 and TRBJ2-2, with 7 bases identical to TRBD1. The junction had 8 bases not matched to a gene; V was cut back by 7 bases and J by 3 bases. CDR3 length: 15 residues. Per the germline V gene, CDR1 is MNHNY and CDR2 is SVGAGI (reference sequence). This CDR3 is CASIIDRADTGELFF. For the CDR3, the DNA is TGTGCCAGCATTATTGACAGGGCGGACACCGGGGAGCTGTTTTTT.

This clone has only a few counts. The chain has TRBV4-3 and TRBJ2-1; 9 bases agree with TRBD2. J lost 6 bases, V lost 3 bases, and 3 bases had no gene match. This CDR3 spans 14 amino acids. Germline CDR1 reads LGHNA; CDR2 reads YSLEER. The CDR3 spells CASSHVAGVNEQFF. In DNA, the CDR3 is TGCGCCAGCAGCCACGTAGCGGGGGTCAATGAGCAGTTCTTC.

The chain is built from TRBV11-2 and TRBJ2-7; 8 bases are shared with TRBD1. The CDR3 is made up of 14 amino acids. Germline values: CDR1 SGHAT, CDR2 FQNNGV. Unmatched junction bases numbered 9, after V lost 5 bases and J lost 6 bases. The CDR3 DNA sequence: TGTGCCAGCAGCCCGGGACAGGAGAGGCGCGAGCAGTACTTC. This sequence encodes CASSPGQERREQYF.

The table lists this clone with a count of one. This rearrangement joins TRBV14 to TRBJ2-3; D not certain. Germline loops: CDR1 SGHDN, CDR2 FVKESK. V lost 4 bases and J 3 bases, leaving 5 bases between the germline ends. The CDR3 is 12 amino acids. The CDR3 DNA is TGTGCCAGCAGCCGGGAAACAGATACGCAGTATTTT. The encoded protein is CASSRETDTQYF.

The chain links TRBV9 to TRBJ1-2; D might be TRBD1 (6 bases). Per germline, CDR1 SGDLS and CDR2 YYNGEE. The CDR3 runs to 14 residues. The V and J ends lost 2 bases and 7 bases respectively, with 15 bases between them. CDR3 in amino acids: CASSVATGKGGYTF. The DNA of the CDR3 is TGTGCCAGCAGCGTTGCAACAGGGAAGGGTGGCTACACCTTC.

CDR3 DNA: TGTGCCAGCAGCTGGTGGGATACGCAGTATTTT. This translates into CASSWWDTQYF. The J gene is TRBJ2-3, the V gene TRBV5-6; D is ambiguous. The CDR3 totals 11 residues. In germline, CDR1 is SGHDT, CDR2 YYEEEE. V lost 3 bases to trimming and J lost 6 bases, with 5 bases between them. The variable domain in full, with the rest retrieved from reference TRBV5-6 and TRBJ2-3, is DAGVTQSPTHLIKTRGQQVTLRCSPKSGHDTVSWYQQALGQGPQFIFQYYEEEERQRGNFPDRFSGHQFPNYSSELNVNALLLGDSALYLCASSWWDTQYFGPGTRLTVL.

V is TRBV27 and J is TRBJ2-7; D is ambiguous. The V and J ends lost 2 bases and 0 bases respectively, with 5 bases between them. This CDR3 has 13 residues. Germline assignment: CDR1 MNHEY and CDR2 SMNVEV (reference sequence). Here the CDR3 reads CASSLRISYEQYF. The CDR3 DNA sequence: TGTGCCAGCAGTTTAAGGATCTCCTACGAGCAGTACTTC.

Concerning this clone: Germline is not matched at one junction end, which may reflect a read error. The chain carries TRBV7-7 and TRBJ2-2; D unresolved. The CDR3 extends over 14 amino acids. The germline V gene has CDR1 SSHAT and CDR2 FNYEAQ (reference sequence). CDR3 sequence reads: CASSPGTNTGELFF. Written as DNA, the CDR3 is TGTGCTAGCAGCCCCGGAACGAACACCGGGGAGCTGTTTTTT.

V is TRBV18 and J is TRBJ1-5; D perhaps matches TRBD1 (6 bases). Trimming stripped 5 bases from V and 3 bases from J, with 11 bases between. This CDR3 spans 14 amino acids. Germline CDR1 and CDR2: KGHSH and LQKENI. The CDR3 nucleotides are TGTGCCAGCTCATCGGACAGACTCAATCAGCCCCAGCATTTT. It translates to CASSSDRLNQPQHF. Full variable domain (remainder filled in from reference TRBV18 and TRBJ1-5): NAGVMQNPRHLVRRRGQEARLRCSPMKGHSHVYWYRQLPEEGLKFMVYLQKENIIDESGMPKERFSAEFPKEGPSILRIQQVVRGDSAAYFCASSSDRLNQPQHFGDGTRLSIL.

This chain's CDR3 is CASSSDRVDQPQHF. For the CDR3, the DNA is TGTGCCAGCAGCTCGGACAGGGTTGATCAGCCCCAGCATTTT. The chain couples TRBV5-8 to TRBJ1-5; 8 bases line up with TRBD1. V shed 3 bases, J shed 5 bases, and the junction held 4 bases outside the gene matches. Germline V gene data show CDR1 as SGHTS and CDR2 as YDEGEE. The CDR3 spans 14 residues.

The V gene is TRBV5-1, the J gene TRBJ1-4, with D possibly being TRBD1 (6 bases). V was clipped by 0 bases and J by 0 bases, with 15 bases between them. Germline CDR1 and CDR2: SGHRS and YFSETQ. The CDR3 covers 18 residues. CDR3 amino acids: CASSLGGGAVATNEKLFF. The CDR3 DNA reads as TGCGCCAGCAGCTTGGGAGGGGGAGCGGTTGCAACTAATGAAAAACTGTTTTTT. Variable domain in full (rest from reference TRBV5-1 and TRBJ1-4): KAGVTQTPRYLIKTRGQQVTLSCSPISGHRSVSWYQQTPGQGLQFLFEYFSETQRNKGNFPGRFSGRQFSNSRSEMNVSTLELGDSALYLCASSLGGGAVATNEKLFFGSGTQLSVL.

This sequence joins TRBV6-5 and TRBJ2-1, with D perhaps matching TRBD1 or TRBD2 (5 bases each). The CDR3 is 13 residues long. With 7 bases removed from V and 2 bases from J, the gap between germline ends came to 9 bases. Germline V gene data show CDR1 as MNHEY and CDR2 as SVGAGI. The CDR3 spells CASKGSTYNEQFF. Written as DNA, the CDR3 is TGTGCCAGCAAGGGGAGCACCTACAATGAGCAGTTCTTC.

The J gene is TRBJ1-4, the V gene TRBV9, with 8 positions matching TRBD1. The CDR3 is 17 amino acids. Germline CDR1 reads SGDLS; CDR2 reads YYNGEE. V lost 1 base to trimming and J lost 6 bases; unmatched junction nucleotides: 11. This CDR3 is CASSVSGIGQGDEKLFF. For the CDR3, the DNA is TGTGCCAGCAGCGTATCCGGTATAGGACAGGGTGATGAAAAACTGTTTTTT.

The chain combines TRBV7-9 with TRBJ1-2; 7 nucleotides match TRBD1. Germline trimming cut 4 bases from V and 8 bases from J; bases unmatched to any gene: 10. The germline CDR1 and CDR2 sequences are SEHNR and FQNEAQ (reference sequence). The CDR3 runs to 14 residues. CDR3 residues: CASSSPFQGVGYTF. In DNA, the CDR3 is TGTGCCAGCAGCTCACCATTTCAGGGGGTGGGCTACACCTTC.

A single count supports this clone. V and J are TRBV18 and TRBJ1-2; 7 nucleotides align to TRBD1. The germline V gene has CDR1 KGHSH and CDR2 LQKENI. Trimming cost V 6 bases and J 2 bases; bases outside gene matches: 6. This CDR3 comprises 14 residues. The CDR3 DNA sequence: TGTGCCAGCTCCTCCAGGACAGGAAACTATGGCTACACCTTC. Protein sequence: CASSSRTGNYGYTF. Drawing the rest from reference TRBV18 and TRBJ1-2, the complete variable domain is NAGVMQNPRHLVRRRGQEARLRCSPMKGHSHVYWYRQLPEEGLKFMVYLQKENIIDESGMPKERFSAEFPKEGPSILRIQQVVRGDSAAYFCASSSRTGNYGYTFGSGTRLTVV.

In DNA, the CDR3 is TGTGCCAGCAGCCGTACTAGCGGGGGTAACAATGAGCAGTTCTTC. Translation gives CASSRTSGGNNEQFF. The chain carries TRBV7-9 and TRBJ2-1; 11 nucleotides agree with TRBD2. Germline trimming cut 5 bases from V and 5 bases from J; bases unmatched to any gene: 5. Germline V gives CDR1 SEHNR, CDR2 FQNEAQ (reference sequence). The CDR3 is 15 residues long.

The chain is built from TRBV6-5 and TRBJ1-1, with 7 bases fitting TRBD1. This CDR3 is 15 amino acids long. Germline CDR1 reads MNHEY; CDR2 reads SVGAGI. V lost 3 bases to trimming and J lost 3 bases; unmatched junction nucleotides: 7. The CDR3 protein is CASSYDRDQDTEAFF. In DNA, the CDR3 is TGTGCCAGCAGTTATGACAGGGACCAGGACACTGAAGCTTTCTTT.

This clone is classed as medium-sized. The chain recombines TRBV6-6 with TRBJ1-1; D unclear. Trimming shortened V by 5 bases and J by 3 bases, and 13 bases separated the two germline ends. Germline-derived CDR1 and CDR2 are MNHNY and SVGAGI (reference sequence). The CDR3 consists of 14 residues. CDR3 in amino acids: CASSAHREYTEAFF. In DNA, the CDR3 is TGTGCCAGCAGTGCACACCGGGAATACACTGAAGCTTTCTTT.

This chain uses TRBV4-1 with TRBJ1-2; no reliable D call. CDR1 is MGHRA, CDR2 YSYEKL, per germline. Trimming removed 2 bases at V and 2 bases at J, with 18 bases between. CDR3 length: 17 amino acids. CDR3 coding DNA: TGCGCCAGCAGCCAAAAAGCCTCGGGGAGGCGGAACTATGGCTACACCTTC. It codes for CASSQKASGRRNYGYTF.

The chain combines TRBV2 with TRBJ2-1; D is undetermined. This CDR3 contains 15 residues. V was clipped by 7 bases and J by 0 bases, with 13 bases between them. Germline V lookup: CDR1 SNHLY, CDR2 FYNNEI. The DNA of the CDR3 is TGTGCCAGCAAAAAAGAGGCCAGCTCCTACAATGAGCAGTTCTTC. Translated: CASKKEASSYNEQFF.

The chain links TRBV27 to TRBJ1-2; perhaps TRBD1 as D (6 bases). Germline V lookup: CDR1 MNHEY, CDR2 SMNVEV (reference sequence). The CDR3 is 14 residues long. Trimming took 4 bases from V and 8 from J, leaving 17 bases between them. The CDR3 DNA reads as TGTGCCAGCAGTTACGGAGGGGGGGCCTGGGGCTACACCTTC. Protein: CASSYGGGAWGYTF.

The chain couples TRBV11-2 to TRBJ2-7, with D uncertain. The V gene's germline CDR1 is SGHAT and CDR2 FQNNGV. The ends were cut back, 1 base at V and 4 bases at J, with 8 bases in the middle. The CDR3 runs to 13 residues. In DNA form, the CDR3 reads TGTGCCAGCAGCTTAGGGACCGGTTACGAGCAGTACTTC. It codes for CASSLGTGYEQYF. Supplemented by reference TRBV11-2 and TRBJ2-7, the full variable domain reads EAGVAQSPRYKIIEKRQSVAFWCNPISGHATLYWYQQILGQGPKLLIQFQNNGVVDDSQLPKDRFSAERLKGVDSTLKIQPAKLEDSAVYLCASSLGTGYEQYFGPGTRLTVT.

This clone was recorded once. The genes are TRBV18 and TRBJ1-6, with D unresolved. This CDR3 has 15 amino acids. Trimming removed 2 bases at V and 8 bases at J, with 13 bases between. The germline gives CDR1 KGHSH, CDR2 LQKENI. CDR3 residues: CASSPTGVNHSPLHF. CDR3 coding DNA: TGTGCCAGCTCACCAACGGGAGTGAACCATTCACCCCTCCACTTT.

The V and J genes are TRBV30 and TRBJ1-5; no definite D call. This CDR3 is 12 amino acids long. V gave up 1 base and J gave up 6 bases, with 7 bases separating them. Germline V gene sequence: CDR1 GTSNPN, CDR2 SVGIG (reference sequence). The CDR3 DNA reads TGTGCCTGGAGTGCGGCGGGTCAGCCCCAGCATTTT. It translates to CAWSAAGQPQHF.

The chain uses TRBV4-2 and TRBJ1-2; 9 bases are shared with TRBD1. Looked up from germline, CDR1 is LGHNA and CDR2 is YNFKEQ. This CDR3 spans 16 amino acids. Germline trimming cut 1 base from V and 6 bases from J; bases unmatched to any gene: 9. The CDR3 coding sequence is TGTGCCAGCAGCCAAGGCGCGCTACAGGGGGCTGATGGCTACACCTTC. Encoded protein: CASSQGALQGADGYTF.